This entry features one T cell receptor (beta chain) sequence. Its antigen target is currently unknown. Per-nucleotide qualities are absent, and no much larger clonotype sits a single base away. The record originates from a study of CD8 T cells in ankylosing spondylitis (dated by TCRdb to 2015 to 2018). About the study as a whole: The study set out to find disease-linked TCR variants by profiling T cell receptor beta repertoires in ankylosing spondylitis patients and healthy donors. In total, the full study cohort was made up of approximately 99 healthy donors and about two dozen ankylosing spondylitis patients. Peripheral blood samples were taken, and synovial fluid was additionally collected from ankylosing spondylitis patients. The investigation overall reported the following: A CD8+ phenotype was shown by the disease-linked clones, which were found at relatively low frequencies in peripheral blood. A TCR beta motif of 7 or 8 highly homologous amino acid variants appeared characteristic of blood from ankylosing spondylitis patients. Some motif variants were previously reported in synovial fluid and blood of reactive arthritis patients, suggesting common disease-initiation mechanisms. The disease-linked clones were reported as significantly enriched in matched synovial fluid samples from ankylosing spondylitis patients.

According to the germline V gene, CDR1 reads MNHNS and CDR2 reads SASEGT. The CDR3 has 13 amino acids, counting the end cysteine and phenylalanine. Just CDR3 DNA is preserved here, 39 bases in frame from base 1. V loses 10 bases of germline sequence and J loses 8 bases, and the interval between the two ends is 17 bases. The sequencing machine was an Illumina HiSeq 2500. Quantitative 5'-RACE with molecular barcodes was the method used to prepare the TCR beta libraries. Per the original workflow: Disease-linked TCR variants were identified with a new computational method built on a probabilistic model of VDJ rearrangement. The raw public reads went through TCRdb reprocessing: fastp at Q25, MiXCR clone calling, in-frame beta chains kept. When rows share a CDR3 protein, they turn into one entry using the most common DNA and genes. None of the V and J calls come from the authors' own analysis; TCRdb made them. The sample includes around 300,000 distinct CDR3 sequences, with 14% to 15% observed a single time. Jointly, the top ten make up about 1% of the sample.

Source material: blood, either unsorted or a sorted T cell fraction (not recorded which). This TCR was sampled from a male donor with ankylosing spondylitis or in good health (not recorded which). The sequence is built from TRBV6-1 and TRBJ1-4, with a tentative D gene TRBD1 over 6 matching bases. Here is the DNA: TGTGCCATCTCGGACAGTGCGGAAGAAAAACTGTTTTTT. Translated, it reads CAISDSAEEKLFF.